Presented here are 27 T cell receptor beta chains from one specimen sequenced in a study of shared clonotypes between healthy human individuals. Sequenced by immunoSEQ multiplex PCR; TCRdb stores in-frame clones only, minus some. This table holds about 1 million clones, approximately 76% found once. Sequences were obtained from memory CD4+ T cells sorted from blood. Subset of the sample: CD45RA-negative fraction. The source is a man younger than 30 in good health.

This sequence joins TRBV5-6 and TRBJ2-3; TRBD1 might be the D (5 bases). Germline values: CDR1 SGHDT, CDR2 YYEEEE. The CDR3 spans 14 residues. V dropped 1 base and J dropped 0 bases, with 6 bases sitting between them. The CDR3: CASSLRGSTDTQYF. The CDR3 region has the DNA TGTGCCAGCAGCTTGAGGGGCAGCACAGATACGCAGTATTTT.

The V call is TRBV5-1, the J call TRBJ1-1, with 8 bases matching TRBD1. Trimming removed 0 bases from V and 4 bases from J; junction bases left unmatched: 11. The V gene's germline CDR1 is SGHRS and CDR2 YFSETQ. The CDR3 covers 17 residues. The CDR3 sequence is CASSLGEAQGAGTEAFF. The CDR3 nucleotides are TGCGCCAGCAGCTTGGGGGAAGCGCAGGGGGCTGGCACTGAAGCTTTCTTT.

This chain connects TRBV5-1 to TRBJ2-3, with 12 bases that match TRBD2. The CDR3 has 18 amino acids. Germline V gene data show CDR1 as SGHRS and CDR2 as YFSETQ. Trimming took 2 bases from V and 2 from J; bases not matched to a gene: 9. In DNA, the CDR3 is TGCGCCAGCAGCTTCTTAGGACTAGCGGGACCCACCACAGATACGCAGTATTTT. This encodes CASSFLGLAGPTTDTQYF.

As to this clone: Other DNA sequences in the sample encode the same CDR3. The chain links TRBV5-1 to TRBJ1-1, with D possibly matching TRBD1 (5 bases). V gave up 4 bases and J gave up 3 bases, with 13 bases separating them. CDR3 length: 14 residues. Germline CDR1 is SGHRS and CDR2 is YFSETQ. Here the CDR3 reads CASSPQGGDTEAFF. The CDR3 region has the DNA TGCGCCAGCAGCCCGCAGGGAGGGGACACTGAAGCTTTCTTT.

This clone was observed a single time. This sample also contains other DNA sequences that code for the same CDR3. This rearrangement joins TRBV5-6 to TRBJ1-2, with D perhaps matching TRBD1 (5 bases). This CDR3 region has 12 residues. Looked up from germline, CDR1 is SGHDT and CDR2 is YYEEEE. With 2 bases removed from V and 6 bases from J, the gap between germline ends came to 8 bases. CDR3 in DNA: TGTGCCAGCAGCTTTCTCAGGGATGGCTACACCTTC. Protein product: CASSFLRDGYTF.

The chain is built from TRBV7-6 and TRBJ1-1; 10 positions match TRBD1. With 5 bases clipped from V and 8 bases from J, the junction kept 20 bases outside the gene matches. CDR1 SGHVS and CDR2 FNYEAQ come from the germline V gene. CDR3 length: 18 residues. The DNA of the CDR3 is TGTGCCAGCAGCCCCTCCCCTATTTCGACAGGGGGCGAGTTGGAAGCTTTCTTT. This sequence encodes CASSPSPISTGGELEAFF.

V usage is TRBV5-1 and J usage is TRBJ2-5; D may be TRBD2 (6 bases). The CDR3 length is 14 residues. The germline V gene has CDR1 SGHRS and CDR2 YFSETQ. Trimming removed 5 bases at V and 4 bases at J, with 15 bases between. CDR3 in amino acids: CASRLQEGAETQYF. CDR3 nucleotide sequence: TGCGCCAGCAGGTTGCAGGAGGGCGCAGAGACCCAGTACTTC.

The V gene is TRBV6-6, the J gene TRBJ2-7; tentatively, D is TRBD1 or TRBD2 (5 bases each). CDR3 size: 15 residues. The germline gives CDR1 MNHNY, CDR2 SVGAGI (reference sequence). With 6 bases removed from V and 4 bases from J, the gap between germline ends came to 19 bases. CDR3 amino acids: CASRTIGTGRYEQYF. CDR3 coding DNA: TGTGCCAGCAGAACCATTGGGACGGGGAGATACGAGCAGTACTTC.

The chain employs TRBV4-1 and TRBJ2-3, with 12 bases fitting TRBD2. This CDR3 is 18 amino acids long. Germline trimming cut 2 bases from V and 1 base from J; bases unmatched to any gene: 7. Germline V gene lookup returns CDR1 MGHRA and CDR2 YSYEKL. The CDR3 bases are TGCGCCAGCAGCCAAACAAAATCTAGCGGGAGGGGCACAGATACGCAGTATTTT. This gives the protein CASSQTKSSGRGTDTQYF.

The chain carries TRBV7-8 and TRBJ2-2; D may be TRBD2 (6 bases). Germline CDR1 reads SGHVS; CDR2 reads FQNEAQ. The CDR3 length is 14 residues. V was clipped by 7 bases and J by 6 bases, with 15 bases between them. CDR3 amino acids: CASIPDGGAGELFF. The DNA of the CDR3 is TGTGCCAGCATCCCGGACGGAGGGGCCGGGGAGCTGTTTTTT.

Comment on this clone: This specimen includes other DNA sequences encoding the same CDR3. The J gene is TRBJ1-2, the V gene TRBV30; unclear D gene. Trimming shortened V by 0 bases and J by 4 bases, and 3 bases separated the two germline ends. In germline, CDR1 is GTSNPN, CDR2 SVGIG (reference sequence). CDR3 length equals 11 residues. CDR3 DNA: TGTGCCTGGAGTGTACGCTATGGCTACACCTTC. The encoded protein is CAWSVRYGYTF.

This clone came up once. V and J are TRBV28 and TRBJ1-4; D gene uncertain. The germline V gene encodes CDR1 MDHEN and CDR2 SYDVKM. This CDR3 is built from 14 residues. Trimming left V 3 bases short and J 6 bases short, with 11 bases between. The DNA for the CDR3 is TGTGCCAGCAGTTTCGCGGGGTGGGATGAAAAACTGTTTTTT. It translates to CASSFAGWDEKLFF. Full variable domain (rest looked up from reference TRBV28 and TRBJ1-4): DVKVTQSSRYLVKRTGEKVFLECVQDMDHENMFWYRQDPGLGLRLIYFSYDVKMKEKGDIPEGYSVSREKKERFSLILESASTNQTSMYLCASSFAGWDEKLFFGSGTQLSVL.

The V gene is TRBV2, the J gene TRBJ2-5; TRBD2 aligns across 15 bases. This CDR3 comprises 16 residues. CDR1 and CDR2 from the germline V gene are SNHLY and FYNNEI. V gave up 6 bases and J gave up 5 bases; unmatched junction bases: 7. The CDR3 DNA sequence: TGTGCCAGCAGCCAAGGACTAGCGGGAGGGGCCGAGACCCAGTACTTC. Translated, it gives CASSQGLAGGAETQYF. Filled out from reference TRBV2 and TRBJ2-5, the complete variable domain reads EPEVTQTPSHQVTQMGQEVILRCVPISNHLYFYWYRQILGQKVEFLVSFYNNEISEKSEIFDDQFSVERPDGSNFTLKIRSTKLEDSAMYFCASSQGLAGGAETQYFGPGTRLLVL.

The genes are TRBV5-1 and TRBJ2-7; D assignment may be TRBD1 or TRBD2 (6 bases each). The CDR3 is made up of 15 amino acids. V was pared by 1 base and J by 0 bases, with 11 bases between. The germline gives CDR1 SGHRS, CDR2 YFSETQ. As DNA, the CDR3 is TGCGCCAGCAGCTTGTACGGGGGCCTCTCCTACGAGCAGTACTTC. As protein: CASSLYGGLSYEQYF.

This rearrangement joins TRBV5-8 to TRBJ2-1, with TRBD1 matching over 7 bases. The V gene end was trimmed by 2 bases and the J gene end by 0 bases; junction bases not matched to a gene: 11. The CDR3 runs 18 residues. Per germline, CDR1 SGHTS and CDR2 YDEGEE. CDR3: CASSFRDRARSSYNEQFF. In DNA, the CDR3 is TGTGCCAGCAGCTTCCGGGACAGAGCAAGGAGCTCCTACAATGAGCAGTTCTTC.

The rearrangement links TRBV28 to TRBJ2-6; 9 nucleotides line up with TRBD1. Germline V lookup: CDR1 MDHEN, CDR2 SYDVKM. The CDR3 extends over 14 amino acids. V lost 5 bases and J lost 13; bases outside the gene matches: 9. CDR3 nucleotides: TGTGCCAGCAGTAAGGGACAGGGAGGTAGGGTCCTGACTTTC. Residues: CASSKGQGGRVLTF.

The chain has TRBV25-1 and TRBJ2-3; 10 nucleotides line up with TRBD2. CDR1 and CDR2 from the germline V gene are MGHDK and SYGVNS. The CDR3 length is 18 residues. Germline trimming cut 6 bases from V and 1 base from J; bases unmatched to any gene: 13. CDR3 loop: CASSKRPGLATRTDTQYF. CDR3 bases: TGTGCCAGCAGCAAACGACCGGGACTAGCGACACGCACAGATACGCAGTATTTT. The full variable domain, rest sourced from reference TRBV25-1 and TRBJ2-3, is EADIYQTPRYLVIGTGKKITLECSQTMGHDKMYWYQQDPGMELHLIHYSYGVNSTEKGDLSSESTVSRIRTEHFPLTLESARPSHTSQYLCASSKRPGLATRTDTQYFGPGTRLTVL.

CDR3: CASSKTLEGSYGYTF. The CDR3 region has the DNA TGTGCCAGCAGCAAGACACTCGAGGGGTCCTATGGCTACACCTTC. The chain uses TRBV2 and TRBJ1-2, with TRBD1 as a possible D gene (5 bases). The V gene's germline CDR1 is SNHLY and CDR2 FYNNEI. V shed 6 bases and J shed 4 bases, with 18 bases lying between them. CDR3 length equals 15 residues. The complete variable domain, with remaining parts taken from reference TRBV2 and TRBJ1-2, reads EPEVTQTPSHQVTQMGQEVILRCVPISNHLYFYWYRQILGQKVEFLVSFYNNEISEKSEIFDDQFSVERPDGSNFTLKIRSTKLEDSAMYFCASSKTLEGSYGYTFGSGTRLTVV.

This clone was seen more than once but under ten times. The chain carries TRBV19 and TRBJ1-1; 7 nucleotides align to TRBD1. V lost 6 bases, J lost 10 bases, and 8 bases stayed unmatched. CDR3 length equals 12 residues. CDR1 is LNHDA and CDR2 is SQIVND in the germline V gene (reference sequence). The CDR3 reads CASSDRVGRAFF. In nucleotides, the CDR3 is TGTGCCAGTAGCGACAGGGTGGGGAGAGCTTTCTTT.

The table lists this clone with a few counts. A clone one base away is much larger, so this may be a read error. The CDR3 here is CASSRSSGANVLTF. For the CDR3, the DNA is TGTGCCAGCAGTCGAAGCTCTGGGGCCAACGTCCTGACTTTC. This chain uses TRBV2 with TRBJ2-6; D ambiguous. Trimming left V 5 bases short and J 0 bases short, with 5 bases between. Germline CDR1 reads SNHLY; CDR2 reads FYNNEI. The CDR3 spans 14 residues.

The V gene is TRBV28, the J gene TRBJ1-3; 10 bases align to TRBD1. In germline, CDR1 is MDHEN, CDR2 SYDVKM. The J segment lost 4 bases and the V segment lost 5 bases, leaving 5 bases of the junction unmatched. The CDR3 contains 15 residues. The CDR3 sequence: CASSGQGVSGNTIYF. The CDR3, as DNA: TGTGCCAGCAGTGGACAGGGGGTATCGGGAAACACCATATATTTT.

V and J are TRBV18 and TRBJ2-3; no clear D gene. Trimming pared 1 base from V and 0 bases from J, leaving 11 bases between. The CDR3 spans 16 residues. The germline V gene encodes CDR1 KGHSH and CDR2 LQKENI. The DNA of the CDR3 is TGTGCCAGCTCACCACGGGCCAGTGCTAGCACAGATACGCAGTATTTT. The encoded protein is CASSPRASASTDTQYF.

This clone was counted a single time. CDR3 nucleotides: TGTGCCAGCAGTGAGCAAGGAAACGAGCAGTACTTC. Translation: CASSEQGNEQYF. The chain recombines TRBV6-1 with TRBJ2-7; D gene ambiguous. CDR1 MNHNS and CDR2 SASEGT come from the germline V gene. V shed 3 bases and J shed 5 bases, with 8 bases lying between them. The CDR3 has 12 residues.

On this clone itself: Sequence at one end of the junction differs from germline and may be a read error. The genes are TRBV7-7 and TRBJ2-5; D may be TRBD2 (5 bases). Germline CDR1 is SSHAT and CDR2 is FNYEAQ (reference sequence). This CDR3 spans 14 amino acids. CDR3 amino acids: CASSGGGGQETQYF. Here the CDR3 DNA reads TGTGCTAGCAGCGGAGGAGGCGGCCAAGAGACCCAGTACTTC.

CDR3 residues: CASSSVRGLLGQPQHF. The CDR3 region has the DNA TGTGCCAGCAGCTCCGTAAGGGGTCTACTAGGGCAGCCCCAGCATTTT. The chain joins TRBV5-6 to TRBJ1-5, with TRBD1 as a possible D gene (5 bases). V lost 3 bases to trimming and J lost 7 bases, with 20 bases between them. The CDR3 length is 16 residues. The germline CDR1 and CDR2 sequences are SGHDT and YYEEEE. Based on the CDR3 plus reference TRBV5-6 and TRBJ1-5, the full variable domain is DAGVTQSPTHLIKTRGQQVTLRCSPKSGHDTVSWYQQALGQGPQFIFQYYEEEERQRGNFPDRFSGHQFPNYSSELNVNALLLGDSALYLCASSSVRGLLGQPQHFGDGTRLSIL.

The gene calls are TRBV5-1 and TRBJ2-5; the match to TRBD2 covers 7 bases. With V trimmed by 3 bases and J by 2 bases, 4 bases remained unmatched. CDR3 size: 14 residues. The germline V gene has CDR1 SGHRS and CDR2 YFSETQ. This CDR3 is CASSSERGQETQYF. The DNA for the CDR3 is TGCGCCAGCAGCTCGGAGCGGGGTCAAGAGACCCAGTACTTC.

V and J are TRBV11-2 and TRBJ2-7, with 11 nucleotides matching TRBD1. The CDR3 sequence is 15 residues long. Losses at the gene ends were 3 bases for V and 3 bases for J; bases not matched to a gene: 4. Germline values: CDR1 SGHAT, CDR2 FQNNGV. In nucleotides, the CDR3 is TGTGCCAGCAGCTTGGACAGGGGGCCCTACTACGAGCAGTACTTC. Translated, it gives CASSLDRGPYYEQYF. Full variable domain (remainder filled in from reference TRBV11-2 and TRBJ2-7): EAGVAQSPRYKIIEKRQSVAFWCNPISGHATLYWYQQILGQGPKLLIQFQNNGVVDDSQLPKDRFSAERLKGVDSTLKIQPAKLEDSAVYLCASSLDRGPYYEQYFGPGTRLTVT.